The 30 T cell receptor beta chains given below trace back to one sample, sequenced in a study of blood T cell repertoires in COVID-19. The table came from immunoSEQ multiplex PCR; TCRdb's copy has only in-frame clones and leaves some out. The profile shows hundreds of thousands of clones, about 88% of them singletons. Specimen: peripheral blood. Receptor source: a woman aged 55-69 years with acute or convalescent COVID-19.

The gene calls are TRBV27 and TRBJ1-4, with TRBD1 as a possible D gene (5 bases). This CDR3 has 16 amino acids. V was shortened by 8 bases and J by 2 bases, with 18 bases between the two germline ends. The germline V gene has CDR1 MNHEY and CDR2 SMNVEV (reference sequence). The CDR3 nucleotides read TGTGCCAGCGCCGAGGCAGGGCTTACGACTAATGAAAAACTGTTTTTT. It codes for CASAEAGLTTNEKLFF.

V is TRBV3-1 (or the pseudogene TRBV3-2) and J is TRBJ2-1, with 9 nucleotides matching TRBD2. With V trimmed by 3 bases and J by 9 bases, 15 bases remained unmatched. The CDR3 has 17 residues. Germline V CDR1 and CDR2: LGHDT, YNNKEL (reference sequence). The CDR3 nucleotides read TGTGCCAGCAGCCACAATAGCGGGAGAGCCCACATCAGTGAGCAGTTCTTC. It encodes CASSHNSGRAHISEQFF.

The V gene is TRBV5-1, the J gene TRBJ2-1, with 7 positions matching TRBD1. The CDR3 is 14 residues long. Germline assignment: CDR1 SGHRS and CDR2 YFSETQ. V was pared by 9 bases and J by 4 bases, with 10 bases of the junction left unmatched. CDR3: CATRLKTGYNEQFF. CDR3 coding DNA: TGCGCCACCCGCCTTAAGACAGGGTACAATGAGCAGTTCTTC.

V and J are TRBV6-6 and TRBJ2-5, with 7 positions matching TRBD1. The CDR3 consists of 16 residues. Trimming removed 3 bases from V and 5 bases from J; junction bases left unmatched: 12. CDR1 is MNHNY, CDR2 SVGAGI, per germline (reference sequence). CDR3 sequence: CASSYSLDRLGETQYF. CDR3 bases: TGTGCCAGCAGTTATTCCCTGGACAGGCTGGGGGAGACCCAGTACTTC.

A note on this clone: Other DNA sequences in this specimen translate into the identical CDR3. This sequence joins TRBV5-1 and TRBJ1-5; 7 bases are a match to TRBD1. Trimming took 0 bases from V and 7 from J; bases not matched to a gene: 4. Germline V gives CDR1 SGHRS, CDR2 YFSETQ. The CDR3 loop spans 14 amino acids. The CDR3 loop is CASSLDRGGQPQHF. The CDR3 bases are TGCGCCAGCAGCTTGGACAGGGGAGGACAGCCCCAGCATTTT.

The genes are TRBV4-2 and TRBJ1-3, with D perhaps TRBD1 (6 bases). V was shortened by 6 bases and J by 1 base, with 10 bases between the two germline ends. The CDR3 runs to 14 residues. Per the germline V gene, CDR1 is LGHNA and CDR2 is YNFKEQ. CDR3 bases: TGTGCCAGCAGGCACAGGGATTCTGGAAACACCATATATTTT. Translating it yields CASRHRDSGNTIYF.

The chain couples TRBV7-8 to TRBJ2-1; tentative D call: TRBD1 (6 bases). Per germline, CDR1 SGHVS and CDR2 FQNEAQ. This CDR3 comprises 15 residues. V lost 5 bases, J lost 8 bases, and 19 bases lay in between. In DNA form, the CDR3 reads TGTGCCAGCAGCCCCCGCCAGGGGCTCTTAGATGAGCAGTTCTTC. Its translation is CASSPRQGLLDEQFF. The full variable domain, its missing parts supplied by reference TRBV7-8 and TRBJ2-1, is GAGVSQSPRYKVAKRGQDVALRCDPISGHVSLFWYQQALGQGPEFLTYFQNEAQLDKSGLPSDRFFAERPEGSVSTLKIQRTQQEDSAVYLCASSPRQGLLDEQFFGPGTRLTVL.

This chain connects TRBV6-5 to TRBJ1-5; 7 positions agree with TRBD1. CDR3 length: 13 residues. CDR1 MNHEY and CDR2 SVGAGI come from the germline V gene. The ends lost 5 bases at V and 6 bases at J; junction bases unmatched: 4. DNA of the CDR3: TGTGCCAGCAGTACCGACAGGGTTCAGCCCCAGCATTTT. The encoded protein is CASSTDRVQPQHF.

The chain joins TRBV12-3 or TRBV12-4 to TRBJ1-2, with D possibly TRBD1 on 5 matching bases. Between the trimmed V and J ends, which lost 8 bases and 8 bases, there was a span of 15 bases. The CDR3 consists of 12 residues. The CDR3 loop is CASAEEGVGYTF. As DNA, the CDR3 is TGTGCCAGCGCCGAGGAAGGGGTCGGCTACACCTTC.

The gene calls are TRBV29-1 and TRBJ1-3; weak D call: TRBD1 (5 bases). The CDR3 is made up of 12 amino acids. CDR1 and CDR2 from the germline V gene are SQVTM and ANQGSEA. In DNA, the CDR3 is TGCAGTTTTGCAGGGTCTGGAAACACCATATATTTT. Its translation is CSFAGSGNTIYF.

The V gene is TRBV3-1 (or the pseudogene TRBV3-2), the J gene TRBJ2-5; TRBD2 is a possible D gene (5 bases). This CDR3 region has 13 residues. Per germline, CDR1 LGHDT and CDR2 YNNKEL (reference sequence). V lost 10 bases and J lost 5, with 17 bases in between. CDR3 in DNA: TGTGCCACCGGGGAGATACCCCGGGAGACCCAGTACTTC. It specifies CATGEIPRETQYF.

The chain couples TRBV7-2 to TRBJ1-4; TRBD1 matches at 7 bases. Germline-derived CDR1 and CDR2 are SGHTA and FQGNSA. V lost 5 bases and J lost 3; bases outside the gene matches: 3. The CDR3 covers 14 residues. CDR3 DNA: TGTGCCAGCAGCCGGGGACAGCCTAATGAAAAACTGTTTTTT. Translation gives CASSRGQPNEKLFF. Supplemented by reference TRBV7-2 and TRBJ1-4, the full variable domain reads GAGVSQSPSNKVTEKGKDVELRCDPISGHTALYWYRQSLGQGLEFLIYFQGNSAPDKSGLPSDRFSAERTGGSVSTLTIQRTQQEDSAVYLCASSRGQPNEKLFFGSGTQLSVL.

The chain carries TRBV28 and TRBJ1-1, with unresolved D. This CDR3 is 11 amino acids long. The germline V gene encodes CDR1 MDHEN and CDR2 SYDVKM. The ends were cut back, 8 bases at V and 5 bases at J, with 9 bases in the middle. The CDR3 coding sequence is TGTGCCAGCGGTAGAACGACTGAAGCTTTCTTT. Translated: CASGRTTEAFF.

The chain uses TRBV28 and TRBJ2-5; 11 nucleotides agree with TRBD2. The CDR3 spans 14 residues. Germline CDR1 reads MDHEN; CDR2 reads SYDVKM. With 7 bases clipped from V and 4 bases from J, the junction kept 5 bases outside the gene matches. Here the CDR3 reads CASIASGGIETQYF. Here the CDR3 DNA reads TGTGCCAGCATCGCTAGCGGGGGGATAGAGACCCAGTACTTC.

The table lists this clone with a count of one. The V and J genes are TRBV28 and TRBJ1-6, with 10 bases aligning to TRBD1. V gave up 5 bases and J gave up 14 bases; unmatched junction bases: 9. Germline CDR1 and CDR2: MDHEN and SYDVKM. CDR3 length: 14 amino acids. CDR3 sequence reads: CASSQGQGILTLHF. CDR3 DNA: TGTGCCAGCAGTCAGGGACAGGGGATTCTGACCCTCCACTTT.

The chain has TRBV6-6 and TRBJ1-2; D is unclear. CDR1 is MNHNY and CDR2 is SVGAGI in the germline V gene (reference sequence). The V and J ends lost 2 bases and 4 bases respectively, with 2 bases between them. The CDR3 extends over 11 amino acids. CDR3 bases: TGTGCCAGCAGTTACCTCTATGGCTACACCTTC. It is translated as CASSYLYGYTF.

The CDR3 spells CASSIDLVGLAGVLGETQYF. As DNA, the CDR3 is TGTGCCAGTAGTATAGATCTCGTGGGACTAGCGGGAGTGTTGGGAGAGACCCAGTACTTC. The rearrangement uses TRBV19 and TRBJ2-5; 14 bases are a match to TRBD2. The trim removed 0 bases at V and 4 bases at J, leaving 13 bases unmatched. CDR1 LNHDA and CDR2 SQIVND come from the germline V gene (reference sequence). The CDR3 sequence is 20 residues long.

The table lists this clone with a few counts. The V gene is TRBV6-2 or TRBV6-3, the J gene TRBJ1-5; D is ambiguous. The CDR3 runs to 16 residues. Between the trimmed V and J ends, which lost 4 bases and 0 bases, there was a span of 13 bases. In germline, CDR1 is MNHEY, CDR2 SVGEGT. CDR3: CASSFTQPNSNQPQHF. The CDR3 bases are TGTGCCAGCAGTTTCACACAGCCGAATAGCAATCAGCCCCAGCATTTT.

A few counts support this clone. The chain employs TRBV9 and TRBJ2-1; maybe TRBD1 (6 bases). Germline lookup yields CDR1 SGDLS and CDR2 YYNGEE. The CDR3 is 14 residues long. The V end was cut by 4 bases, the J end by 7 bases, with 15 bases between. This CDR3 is CASSISPRGNEQFF. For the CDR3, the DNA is TGTGCCAGCAGCATCTCCCCGAGGGGGAATGAGCAGTTCTTC.

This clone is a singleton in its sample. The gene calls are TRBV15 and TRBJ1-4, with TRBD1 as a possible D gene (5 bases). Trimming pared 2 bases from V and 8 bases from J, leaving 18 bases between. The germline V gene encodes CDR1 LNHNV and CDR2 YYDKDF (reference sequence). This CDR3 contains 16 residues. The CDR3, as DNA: TGTGCCACCAGCAGAACACCAACAGGTTTGGTCGAAAAACTGTTTTTT. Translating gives CATSRTPTGLVEKLFF.

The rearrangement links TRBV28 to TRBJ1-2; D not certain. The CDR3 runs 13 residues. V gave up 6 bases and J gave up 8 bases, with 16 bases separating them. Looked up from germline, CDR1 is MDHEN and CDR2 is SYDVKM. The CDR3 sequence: CASSPLGVNGYTF. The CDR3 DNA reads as TGTGCCAGCAGCCCTTTGGGCGTAAACGGCTACACCTTC.

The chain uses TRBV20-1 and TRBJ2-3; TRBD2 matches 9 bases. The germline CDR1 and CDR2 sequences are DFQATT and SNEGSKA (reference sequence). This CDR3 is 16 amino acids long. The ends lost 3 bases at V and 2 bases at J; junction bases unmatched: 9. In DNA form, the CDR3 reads TGCAGTGCTAGTGGGGGTCCTAGCGGGAACACAGATACGCAGTATTTT. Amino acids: CSASGGPSGNTDTQYF.

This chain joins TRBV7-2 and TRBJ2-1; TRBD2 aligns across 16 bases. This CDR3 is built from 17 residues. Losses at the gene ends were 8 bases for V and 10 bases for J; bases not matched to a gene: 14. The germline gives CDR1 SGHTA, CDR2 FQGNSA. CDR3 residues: CASFGTVGLAGGREQFF. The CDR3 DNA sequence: TGTGCCAGCTTCGGGACAGTGGGACTAGCGGGAGGGCGGGAGCAGTTCTTC. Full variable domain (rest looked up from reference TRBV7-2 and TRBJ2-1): GAGVSQSPSNKVTEKGKDVELRCDPISGHTALYWYRQSLGQGLEFLIYFQGNSAPDKSGLPSDRFSAERTGGSVSTLTIQRTQQEDSAVYLCASFGTVGLAGGREQFFGPGTRLTVL.

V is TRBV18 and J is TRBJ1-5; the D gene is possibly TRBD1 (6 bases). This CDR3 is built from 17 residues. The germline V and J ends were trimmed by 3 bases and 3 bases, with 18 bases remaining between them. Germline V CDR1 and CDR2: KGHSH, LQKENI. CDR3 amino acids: CASSPRTDAGANQPQHF. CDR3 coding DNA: TGTGCCAGCTCACCGCGGACAGATGCAGGGGCCAATCAGCCCCAGCATTTT. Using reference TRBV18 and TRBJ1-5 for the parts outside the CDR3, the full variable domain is NAGVMQNPRHLVRRRGQEARLRCSPMKGHSHVYWYRQLPEEGLKFMVYLQKENIIDESGMPKERFSAEFPKEGPSILRIQQVVRGDSAAYFCASSPRTDAGANQPQHFGDGTRLSIL.

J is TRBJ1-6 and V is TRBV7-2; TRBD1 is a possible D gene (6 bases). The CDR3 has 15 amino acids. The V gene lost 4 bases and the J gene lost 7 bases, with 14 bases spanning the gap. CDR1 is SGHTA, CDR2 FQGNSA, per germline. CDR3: CASSSQGIGNSPLHF. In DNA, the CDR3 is TGTGCCAGCAGCTCGCAGGGGATCGGGAATTCACCCCTCCACTTT. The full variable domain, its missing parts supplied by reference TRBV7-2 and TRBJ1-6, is GAGVSQSPSNKVTEKGKDVELRCDPISGHTALYWYRQSLGQGLEFLIYFQGNSAPDKSGLPSDRFSAERTGGSVSTLTIQRTQQEDSAVYLCASSSQGIGNSPLHFGNGTRLTVT.

The CDR3 loop reads CASTYTGELFF. CDR3 in DNA: TGTGCCAGTACCTACACCGGGGAGCTGTTTTTT. V gene TRBV19 combines with J gene TRBJ2-2; D is ambiguous. CDR3 length equals 11 residues. The germline CDR1 and CDR2 sequences are LNHDA and SQIVND (reference sequence). The V gene lost 7 bases and the J gene lost 3 bases, with 3 bases spanning the gap. The full variable domain, with the rest looked up from reference TRBV19 and TRBJ2-2, is DGGITQSPKYLFRKEGQNVTLSCEQNLNHDAMYWYRQDPGQGLRLIYYSQIVNDFQKGDIAEGYSVSREKKESFPLTVTSAQKNPTAFYLCASTYTGELFFGEGSRLTVL.

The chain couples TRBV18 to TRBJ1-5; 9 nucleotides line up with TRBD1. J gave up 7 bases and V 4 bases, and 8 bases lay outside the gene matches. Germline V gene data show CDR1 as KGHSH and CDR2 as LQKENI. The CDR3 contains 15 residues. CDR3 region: CASSLTGQGGQPQHF. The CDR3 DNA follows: TGTGCCAGCTCACTAACGGGACAGGGTGGCCAGCCCCAGCATTTT.

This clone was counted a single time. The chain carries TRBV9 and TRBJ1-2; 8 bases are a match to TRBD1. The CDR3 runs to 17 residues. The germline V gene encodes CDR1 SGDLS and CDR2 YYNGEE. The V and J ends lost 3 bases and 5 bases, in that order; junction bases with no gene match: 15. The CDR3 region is CASSARPGGYGLYGYTF. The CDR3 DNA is TGTGCCAGCAGCGCCCGGCCAGGGGGCTACGGATTATATGGCTACACCTTC.

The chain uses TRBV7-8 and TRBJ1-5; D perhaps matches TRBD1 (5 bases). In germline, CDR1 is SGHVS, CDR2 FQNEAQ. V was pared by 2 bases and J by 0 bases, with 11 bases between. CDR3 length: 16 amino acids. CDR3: CASSLNPGYSNQPQHF. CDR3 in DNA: TGTGCCAGCAGCTTAAACCCAGGGTATAGCAATCAGCCCCAGCATTTT.

The CDR3 region has the DNA TGTGCCAGCAGCCTTGACAGGGAACACGAGCAGTACTTC. It yields the protein CASSLDREHEQYF. The genes are TRBV7-3 and TRBJ2-7, with 7 bases fitting TRBD1. The V gene end was trimmed by 5 bases and the J gene end by 5 bases; junction bases not matched to a gene: 6. The CDR3 spans 13 residues. CDR1 SGHTA and CDR2 FQGTGA come from the germline V gene.